This T cell receptor (beta chain) was captured in a study of T cells after yellow fever vaccination. Whole-study findings and limits: Abundant bulk-derived clonotypes could contaminate FACS-sorted repertoires.

Template switching with 5'RACE generated the TCR cDNA and added a universal primer site and UMIs. TCRdb processed the 5' RACE reads anew with MiXCR; each CDR3 protein has one entry. The data show roughly 340,000 distinct CDR3 sequences, around 3.9% seen once. This clonotype was seen more than once but under ten times. Its target is not known. This receptor was taken from a man in his late teens or twenties who received the YFV17D yellow fever vaccine. The specimen comprised PBMCs, sampled 5 days after the yellow fever booster vaccination.

The CDR3 reads CASSSARADEQYF. For the CDR3, the DNA is TGTGCCAGCAGTTCCGCCAGGGCGGACGAGCAGTACTTC. The chain employs TRBV6-6 and TRBJ2-7, with a tentative D call TRBD1 (5 bases). The CDR3 is 13 amino acids. Trimming left V 4 bases short and J 5 bases short, with 12 bases between. Germline CDR1 MNHNY, CDR2 SVGAGI (reference sequence).